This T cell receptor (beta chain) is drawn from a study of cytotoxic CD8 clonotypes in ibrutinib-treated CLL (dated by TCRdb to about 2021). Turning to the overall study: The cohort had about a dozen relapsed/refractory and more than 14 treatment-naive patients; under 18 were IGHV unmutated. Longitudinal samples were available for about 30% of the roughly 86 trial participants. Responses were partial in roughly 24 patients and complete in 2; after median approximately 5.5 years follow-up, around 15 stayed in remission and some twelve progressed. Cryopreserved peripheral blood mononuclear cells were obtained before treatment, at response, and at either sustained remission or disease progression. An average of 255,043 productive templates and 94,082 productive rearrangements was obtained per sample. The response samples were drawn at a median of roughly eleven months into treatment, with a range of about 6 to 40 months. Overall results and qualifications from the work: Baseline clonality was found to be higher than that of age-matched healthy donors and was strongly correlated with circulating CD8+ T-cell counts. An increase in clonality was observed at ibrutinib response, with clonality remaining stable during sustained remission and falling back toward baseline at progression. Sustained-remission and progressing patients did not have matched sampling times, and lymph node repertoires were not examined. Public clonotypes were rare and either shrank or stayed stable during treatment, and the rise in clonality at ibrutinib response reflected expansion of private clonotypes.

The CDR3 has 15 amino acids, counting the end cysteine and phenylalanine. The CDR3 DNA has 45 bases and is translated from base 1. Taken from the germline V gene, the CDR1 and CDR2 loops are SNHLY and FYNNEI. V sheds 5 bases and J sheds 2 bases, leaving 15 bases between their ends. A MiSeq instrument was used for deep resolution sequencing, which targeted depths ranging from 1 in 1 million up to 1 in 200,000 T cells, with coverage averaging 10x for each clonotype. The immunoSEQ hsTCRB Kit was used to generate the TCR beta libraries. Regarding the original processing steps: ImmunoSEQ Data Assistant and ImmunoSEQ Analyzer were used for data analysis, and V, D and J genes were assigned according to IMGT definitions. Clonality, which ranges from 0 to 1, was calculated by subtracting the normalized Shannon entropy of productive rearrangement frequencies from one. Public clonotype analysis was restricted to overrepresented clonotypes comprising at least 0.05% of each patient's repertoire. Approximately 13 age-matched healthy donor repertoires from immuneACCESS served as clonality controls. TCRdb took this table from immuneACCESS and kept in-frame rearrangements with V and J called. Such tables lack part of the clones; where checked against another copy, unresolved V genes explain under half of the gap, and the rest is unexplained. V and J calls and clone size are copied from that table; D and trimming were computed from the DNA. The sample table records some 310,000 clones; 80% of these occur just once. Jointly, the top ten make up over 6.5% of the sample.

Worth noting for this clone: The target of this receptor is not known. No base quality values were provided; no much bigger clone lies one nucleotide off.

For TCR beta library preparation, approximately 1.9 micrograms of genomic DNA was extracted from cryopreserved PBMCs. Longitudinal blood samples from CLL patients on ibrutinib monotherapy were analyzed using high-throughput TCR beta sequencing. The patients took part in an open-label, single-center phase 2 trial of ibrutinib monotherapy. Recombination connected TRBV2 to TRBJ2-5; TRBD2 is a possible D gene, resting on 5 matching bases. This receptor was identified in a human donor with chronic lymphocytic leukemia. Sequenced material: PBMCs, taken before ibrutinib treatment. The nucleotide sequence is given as TGTGCCAGCAGTTACCTCGGACGGGGACAAGAGACCCAGTACTTC. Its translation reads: CASSYLGRGQETQYF. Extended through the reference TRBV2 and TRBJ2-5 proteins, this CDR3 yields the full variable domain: EPEVTQTPSHQVTQMGQEVILRCVPISNHLYFYWYRQILGQKVEFLVSFYNNEISEKSEIFDDQFSVERPDGSNFTLKIRSTKLEDSAMYFCASSYLGRGQETQYFGPGTRLLVL.